This T cell receptor (beta chain) was observed in a study of Graves' ophthalmopathy and Graves' hyperthyroidism. This clonotype has a single count. Amplification of TCR beta CDR3 regions used RNA transcripts. The first-round RT-PCR employed HTBI primers together with the Qiagen OneStep RT-PCR kit. A multiplex PCR was then performed as the second round. One entry per CDR3 protein, called by TCRdb with MiXCR from the multiplex PCR reads. The table shows a few hundred thousand distinct CDR3 sequences, with around 20% occurring only once. The V segment lost 7 bases and the J segment 4 bases; nucleotides outside the gene matches: 12. CDR3 length: 15 amino acids.

This sequence originates from a young woman with stable Graves' hyperthyroidism. The chain has TRBV12-3 or TRBV12-4 and TRBJ1-2, with TRBD1 matching 7 bases. Sequenced material: peripheral blood. DNA of the CDR3: TGTGCCAGCACCGGGACAGCCCGGGCCCCCTATGGCTACACCTTC. It translates to CASTGTARAPYGYTF.